The sequence of this T cell receptor (beta chain) was determined in a study of spatial heterogeneity in lung cancer. Study observations and caveats: Mutation counts in tumors were tracked by counts of expanded intratumoral alpha and beta TCRs. Alpha chain coverage of tumor T cells was estimated at approximately 6.8%, and beta chain coverage at roughly 14%.

Each CDR3 protein gets one entry after TCRdb re-called the 5' RACE reads with MiXCR. The sample gives 3,000 to 4,000 distinct CDR3 sequences, about 26% of which show up once; about 14% is in the top ten. By sample fraction, this clonotype is medium-sized. The target antigen is unknown. The size of this beta chain means little, since it is a stray read in a library made for alpha chains. This sample's time point: sample taken at primary tumor resection. The V segment lost 0 bases and the J segment 0 bases; nucleotides outside the gene matches: 6. This CDR3 spans 17 amino acids. Germline V gene lookup returns CDR1 SGHTA and CDR2 FQGNSA.

The sequencing used lung tumor tissue, collected at surgery. The rearrangement uses TRBV7-2 and TRBJ2-3, with 7 positions matching TRBD1. This clonotype originated in a male donor with early-stage non-small cell lung cancer. CDR3 sequence reads: CASSLASEGASTDTQYF. Here the CDR3 DNA reads TGTGCCAGCAGCTTAGCATCAGAGGGGGCTAGCACAGATACGCAGTATTTT. Together with reference TRBV7-2 and TRBJ2-3, the CDR3 gives the full variable domain: GAGVSQSPSNKVTEKGKDVELRCDPISGHTALYWYRQSLGQGLEFLIYFQGNSAPDKSGLPSDRFSAERTGGSVSTLTIQRTQQEDSAVYLCASSLASEGASTDTQYFGPGTRLTVL.